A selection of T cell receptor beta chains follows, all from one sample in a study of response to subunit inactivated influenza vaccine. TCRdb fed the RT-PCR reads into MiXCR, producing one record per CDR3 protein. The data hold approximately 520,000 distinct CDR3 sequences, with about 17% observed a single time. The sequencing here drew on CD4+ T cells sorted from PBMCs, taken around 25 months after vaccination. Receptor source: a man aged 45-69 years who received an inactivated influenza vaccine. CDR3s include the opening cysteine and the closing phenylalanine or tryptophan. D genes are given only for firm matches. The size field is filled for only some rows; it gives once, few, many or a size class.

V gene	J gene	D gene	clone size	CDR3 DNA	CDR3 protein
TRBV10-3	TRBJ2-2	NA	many	TGTGCCATCACTAGCGAGCCGAACACCGGGGAGCTGTTTTTT	CAITSEPNTGELFF
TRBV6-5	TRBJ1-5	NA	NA	TGTGCCAGCAGTTACTCAACAGGCAATCAGCCCCAGCATTTT	CASSYSTGNQPQHF
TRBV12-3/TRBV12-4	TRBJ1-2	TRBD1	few	TGTGCCAGCAGTTTAAACCAGGACAGGGGGCGGTTTGGCTACACCTTC	CASSLNQDRGRFGYTF
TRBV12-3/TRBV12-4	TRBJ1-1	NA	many	TGTGCCAGCAGTTTTCGGGGGGGCACTGAAGCTTTCTTT	CASSFRGGTEAFF
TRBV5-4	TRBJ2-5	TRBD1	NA	TGTGCCAGCAGGAGGGACAGAGAAGAGACCCAGTACTTC	CASRRDREETQYF
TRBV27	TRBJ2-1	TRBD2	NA	TGTGCCAGCAGCTCCCCGAGGGGTAGCGGGAGGGCTGGCTCCTACAATGAGCAGTTCTTC	CASSSPRGSGRAGSYNEQFF
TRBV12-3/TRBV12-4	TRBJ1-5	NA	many	TGTGCCAGCAGGTACGGCGGGCAGCCCCAGCATTTT	CASRYGGQPQHF
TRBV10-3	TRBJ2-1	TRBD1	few	TGTGCCAGCATTGCCGGGACAGGGCATATTAAGAATGAGCAGTTCTTC	CASIAGTGHIKNEQFF
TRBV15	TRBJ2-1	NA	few	TGTGCCACCAGCAGAAGTGGCCTAACAGGGAACAATGAGCAGTTCTTC	CATSRSGLTGNNEQFF
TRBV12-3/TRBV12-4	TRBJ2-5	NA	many	TGTGCCAGCAGTTCCGGACTCACCCAAGAGACCCAGTACTTC	CASSSGLTQETQYF
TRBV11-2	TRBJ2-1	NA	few	TGTGCCAGCAGCTCGAGCGTGGCTGAGCAGTTCTTC	CASSSSVAEQFF
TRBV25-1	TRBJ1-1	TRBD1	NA	TGTGCCAGCACCGGGGACAGGGGACGTGGGGAAGCTATCTTT	CASTGDRGRGEAIF
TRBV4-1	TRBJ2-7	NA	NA	TGCGCCAGCAGCCAAGTGGGTAGCAGGAACCCTCCCGAGCAGTACTTC	CASSQVGSRNPPEQYF
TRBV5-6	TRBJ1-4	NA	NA	TGTGCCAGCAGCCTTGGAACAGGGAAGGGGGAAAAACTGTTTTTT	CASSLGTGKGEKLFF
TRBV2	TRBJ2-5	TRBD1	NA	TGTGCCAGCCTGTACAGGGGGCGACAAGAGACCCAGTACTTC	CASLYRGRQETQYF
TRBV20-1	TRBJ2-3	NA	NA	TGCAGTGCTCAGGCCGGGCACAGCACAGATACGCAGTATTTT	CSAQAGHSTDTQYF
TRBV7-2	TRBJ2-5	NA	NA	TGTGCCAGCAGCCGGGACCGGTTCCAATGGGAGACCCAGTACTTC	CASSRDRFQWETQYF